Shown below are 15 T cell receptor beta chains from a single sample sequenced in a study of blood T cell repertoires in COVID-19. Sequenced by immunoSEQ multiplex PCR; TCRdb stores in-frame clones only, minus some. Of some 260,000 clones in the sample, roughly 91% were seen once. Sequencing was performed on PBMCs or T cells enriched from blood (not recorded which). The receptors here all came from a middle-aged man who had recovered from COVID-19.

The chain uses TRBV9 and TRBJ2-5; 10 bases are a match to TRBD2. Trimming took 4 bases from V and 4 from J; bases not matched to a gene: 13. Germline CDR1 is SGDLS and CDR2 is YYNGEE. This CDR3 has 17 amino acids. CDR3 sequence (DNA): TGTGCCAGCAGCCGACCCCATTCTAGCGGGAGAGGAGAGACCCAGTACTTC. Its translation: CASSRPHSSGRGETQYF.

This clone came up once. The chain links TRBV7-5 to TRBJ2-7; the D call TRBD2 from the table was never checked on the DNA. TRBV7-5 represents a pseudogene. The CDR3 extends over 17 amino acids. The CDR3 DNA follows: TGTGCCAGAAGCTTAGAGGCGGCGAGACGGAATCCAATCGAGCAGTACTTC. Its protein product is CARSLEAARRNPIEQYF.

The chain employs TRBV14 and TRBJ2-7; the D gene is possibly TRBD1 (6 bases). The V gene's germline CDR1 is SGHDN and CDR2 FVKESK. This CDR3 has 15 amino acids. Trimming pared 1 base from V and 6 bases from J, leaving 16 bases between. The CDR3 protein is CASSQAPGVATEQYF. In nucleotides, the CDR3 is TGTGCCAGCAGCCAAGCGCCAGGGGTTGCGACCGAGCAGTACTTC.

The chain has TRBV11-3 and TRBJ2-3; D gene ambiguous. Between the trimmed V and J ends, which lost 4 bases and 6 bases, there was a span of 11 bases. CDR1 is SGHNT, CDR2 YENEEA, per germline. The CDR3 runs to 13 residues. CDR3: CASSSPFGDTQYF. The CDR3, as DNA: TGTGCCAGCAGCTCCCCCTTCGGGGATACGCAGTATTTT.

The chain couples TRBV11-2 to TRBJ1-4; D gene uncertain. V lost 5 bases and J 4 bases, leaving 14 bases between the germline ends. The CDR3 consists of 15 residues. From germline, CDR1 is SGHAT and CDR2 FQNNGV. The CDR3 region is CASSPRGWVNEKLFF. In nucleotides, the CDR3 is TGTGCCAGCAGCCCCCGGGGTTGGGTTAATGAAAAACTGTTTTTT.

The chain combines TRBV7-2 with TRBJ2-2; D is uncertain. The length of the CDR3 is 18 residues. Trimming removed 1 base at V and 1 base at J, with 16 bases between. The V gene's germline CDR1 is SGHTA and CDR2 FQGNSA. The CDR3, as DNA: TGTGCCAGCAGCTTAGAAACCCCCGGTAGAGGGAACACCGGGGAGCTGTTTTTT. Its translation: CASSLETPGRGNTGELFF. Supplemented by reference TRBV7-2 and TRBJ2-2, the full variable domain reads GAGVSQSPSNKVTEKGKDVELRCDPISGHTALYWYRQSLGQGLEFLIYFQGNSAPDKSGLPSDRFSAERTGGSVSTLTIQRTQQEDSAVYLCASSLETPGRGNTGELFFGEGSRLTVL.

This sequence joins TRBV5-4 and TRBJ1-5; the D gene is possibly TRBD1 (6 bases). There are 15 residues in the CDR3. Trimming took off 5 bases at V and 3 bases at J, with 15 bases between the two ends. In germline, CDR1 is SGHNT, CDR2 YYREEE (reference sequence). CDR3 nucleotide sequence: TGTGCCAGCAGTCGTGCGGACAGCCACAATCAGCCCCAGCATTTT. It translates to CASSRADSHNQPQHF. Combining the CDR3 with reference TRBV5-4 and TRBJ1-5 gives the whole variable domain ETGVTQSPTHLIKTRGQQVTLRCSSQSGHNTVSWYQQALGQGPQFIFQYYREEENGRGNFPPRFSGLQFPNYSSELNVNALELDDSALYLCASSRADSHNQPQHFGDGTRLSIL.

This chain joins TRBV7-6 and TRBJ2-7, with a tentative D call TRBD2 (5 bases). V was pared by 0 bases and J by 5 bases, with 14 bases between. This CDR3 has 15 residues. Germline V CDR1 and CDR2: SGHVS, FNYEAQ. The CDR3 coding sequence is TGTGCCAGCAGCTTAGCGTTTGAGGGAACCGACGAGCAGTACTTC. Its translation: CASSLAFEGTDEQYF.

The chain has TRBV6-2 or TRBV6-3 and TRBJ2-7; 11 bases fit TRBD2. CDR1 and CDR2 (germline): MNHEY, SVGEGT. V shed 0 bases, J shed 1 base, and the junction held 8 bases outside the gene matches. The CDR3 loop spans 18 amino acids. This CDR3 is CASSYSTSGSLSSYEQYF. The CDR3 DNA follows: TGTGCCAGCAGTTACTCCACTAGCGGGAGCTTGTCTTCCTACGAGCAGTACTTC.

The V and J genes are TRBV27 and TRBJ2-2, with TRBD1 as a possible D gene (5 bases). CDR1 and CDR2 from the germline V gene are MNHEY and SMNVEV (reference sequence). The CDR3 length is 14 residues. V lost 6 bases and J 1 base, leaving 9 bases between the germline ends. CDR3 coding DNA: TGTGCCAGCAGGAGACAGATGAACACCGGGGAGCTGTTTTTT. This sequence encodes CASRRQMNTGELFF.

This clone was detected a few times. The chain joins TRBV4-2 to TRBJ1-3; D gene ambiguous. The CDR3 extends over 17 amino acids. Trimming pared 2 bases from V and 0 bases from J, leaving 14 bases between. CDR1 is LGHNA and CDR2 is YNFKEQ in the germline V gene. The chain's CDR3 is CASSQRLGESSGNTIYF. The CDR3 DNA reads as TGTGCCAGCAGCCAACGTCTCGGGGAAAGCTCTGGAAACACCATATATTTT.

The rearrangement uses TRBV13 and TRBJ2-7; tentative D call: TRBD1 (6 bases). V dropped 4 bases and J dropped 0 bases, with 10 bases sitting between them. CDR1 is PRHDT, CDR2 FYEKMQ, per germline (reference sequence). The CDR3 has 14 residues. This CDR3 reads CASSSWTVSYEQYF. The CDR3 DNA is TGTGCCAGCAGCTCATGGACAGTCTCCTACGAGCAGTACTTC.

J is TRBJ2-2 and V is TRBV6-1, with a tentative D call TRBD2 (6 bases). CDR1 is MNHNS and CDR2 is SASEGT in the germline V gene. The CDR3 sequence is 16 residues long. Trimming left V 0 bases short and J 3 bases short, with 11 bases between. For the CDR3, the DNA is TGTGCCAGCAGTGAAGCGCTCGTAGCGGACACCGGGGAGCTGTTTTTT. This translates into CASSEALVADTGELFF.

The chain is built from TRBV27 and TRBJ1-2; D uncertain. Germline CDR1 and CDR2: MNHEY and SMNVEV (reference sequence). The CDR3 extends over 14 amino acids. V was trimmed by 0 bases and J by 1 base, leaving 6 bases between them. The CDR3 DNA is TGTGCCAGCAGTTTATCTATCGGTAACTATGGCTACACCTTC. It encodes CASSLSIGNYGYTF.

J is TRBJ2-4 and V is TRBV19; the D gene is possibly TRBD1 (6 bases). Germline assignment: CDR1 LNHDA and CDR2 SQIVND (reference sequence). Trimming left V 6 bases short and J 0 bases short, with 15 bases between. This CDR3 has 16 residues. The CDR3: CASSMDSTIAKNIQYF. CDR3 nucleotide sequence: TGTGCCAGTAGCATGGACAGTACCATAGCCAAAAACATTCAGTACTTC.